The source of this T cell receptor (beta chain) is a study of T cells in Graves' hyperthyroidism and ophthalmopathy. CDR3 size: 14 residues. The ends were cut back, 3 bases at V and 1 base at J, with 9 bases in the middle. Germline assignment: CDR1 LGHNA and CDR2 YSLEER. TCR beta CDR3 sequences were amplified from RNA transcripts. Researchers ran a first-round RT-PCR on the TCR CDR3 using the HTBI primer set. In TCRdb, the multiplex PCR reads were re-called with MiXCR into one record per CDR3 protein. The data hold about 480,000 distinct CDR3 sequences, with around 24% observed a single time. Regarding the study as a whole: Ophthalmopathy was model-predicted a median around seven months pre-onset.

This clonotype was counted a few times. Its cognate antigen is unknown. The chain links TRBV4-3 to TRBJ1-1, with a possible D match to TRBD1 (5 bases). The origin of this receptor is a woman aged 25 to 39 with Graves' ophthalmopathy. Sequencing used blood. CDR3 in DNA: TGCGCCAGCAGCCATGGGGGACCGAACACTGAAGCTTTCTTT. Amino acid sequence: CASSHGGPNTEAFF.